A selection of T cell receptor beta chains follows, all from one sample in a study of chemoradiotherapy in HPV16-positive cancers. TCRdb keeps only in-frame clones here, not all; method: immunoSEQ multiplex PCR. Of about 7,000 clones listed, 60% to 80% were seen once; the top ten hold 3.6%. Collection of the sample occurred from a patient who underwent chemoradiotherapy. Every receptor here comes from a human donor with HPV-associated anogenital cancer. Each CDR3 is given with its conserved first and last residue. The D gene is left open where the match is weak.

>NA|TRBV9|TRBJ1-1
CASSVGSGNTEAFF
TGTGCCAGCAGCGTAGGGAGTGGAAATACTGAAGCTTTCTTT
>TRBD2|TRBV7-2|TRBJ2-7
CASSLNPGGRNEQYF
TGTGCCAGCAGCTTAAATCCGGGAGGGCGCAACGAGCAGTACTTC
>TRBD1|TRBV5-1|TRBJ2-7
CASSPGQGSLYEQYF
TGCGCCAGCAGCCCGGGACAGGGAAGTCTTTACGAGCAGTACTTC
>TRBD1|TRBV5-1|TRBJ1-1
CASSWGPGGNTEAFF
TGCGCCAGCAGCTGGGGGCCAGGGGGCAACACTGAAGCTTTCTTT
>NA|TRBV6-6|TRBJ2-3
CASSYTPGVTDTQYF
TGTGCCAGCAGTTACACGCCCGGGGTCACAGATACGCAGTATTTT
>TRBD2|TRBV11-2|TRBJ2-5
CASSLAGGSQETQYF
TGTGCCAGCAGCTTGGCGGGAGGGAGCCAAGAGACCCAGTACTTC
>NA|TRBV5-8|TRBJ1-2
CASSLGDTAGIYGYTF
TGTGCCAGCAGCTTGGGGGACACAGCTGGGATTTATGGCTACACCTTC
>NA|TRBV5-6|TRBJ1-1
CASSLVITGMNTEAFF
TGTGCCAGCAGCTTGGTAATTACAGGGATGAACACTGAAGCTTTCTTT
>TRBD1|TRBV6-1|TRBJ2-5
CASSGTGGATQYF
TGTGCCAGCAGTGGGACAGGGGGCGCGACCCAGTACTTC
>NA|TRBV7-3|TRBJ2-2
CASSLGGSLNTGELFF
TGTGCCAGCAGCTTAGGAGGTAGCCTTAACACCGGGGAGCTGTTTTTT
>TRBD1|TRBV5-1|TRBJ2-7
CASSRDRASEQYF
TGCGCCAGCAGCCGGGACAGGGCCTCCGAGCAGTACTTC
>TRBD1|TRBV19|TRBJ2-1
CASSFQQGAGSYNEQFF
TGTGCCAGTTCGTTCCAACAGGGGGCGGGCTCCTACAATGAGCAGTTCTTC
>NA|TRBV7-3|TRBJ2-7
CASSVDSAYEQYF
TGTGCCAGCAGCGTTGACAGCGCCTACGAGCAGTACTTC
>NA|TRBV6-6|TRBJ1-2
CASRITANYGYTF
TGTGCCAGCAGAATTACAGCTAACTATGGCTACACCTTC
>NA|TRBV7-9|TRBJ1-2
CASSLPTRPTTLYGYTF
TGTGCCAGCAGCTTACCGACGCGACCCACTACGCTCTATGGCTACACCTTC
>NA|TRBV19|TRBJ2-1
CASTNSIEQFF
TGTGCCAGTACCAACAGCATTGAGCAGTTCTTC
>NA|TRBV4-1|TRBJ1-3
CASSQDPGSSSGNTIYF
TGCGCCAGCAGCCAAGATCCGGGCTCGAGCTCTGGAAACACCATATATTTT
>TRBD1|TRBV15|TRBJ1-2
CATSRGDRAGYTF
TGTGCCACCAGCAGAGGGGACAGGGCTGGCTACACCTTC
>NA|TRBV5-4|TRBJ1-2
CASSPPGGWGYTF
TGTGCCAGCAGCCCCCCAGGAGGCTGGGGCTACACCTTC
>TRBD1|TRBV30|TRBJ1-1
CAWGQVPGGLGFF
TGTGCCTGGGGACAGGTCCCGGGTGGATTGGGGTTCTTT
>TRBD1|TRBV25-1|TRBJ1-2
CASSVKGTGENYGYTF
TGTGCCAGCAGTGTAAAAGGGACAGGGGAAAATTATGGCTACACCTTC
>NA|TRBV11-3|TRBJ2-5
CASSPDSKETQYF
TGTGCCAGCAGCCCGGACTCTAAAGAGACCCAGTACTTC
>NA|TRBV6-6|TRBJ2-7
CASSKTAASNEQYF
TGTGCCAGCAGTAAAACGGCGGCTAGCAACGAGCAGTACTTC
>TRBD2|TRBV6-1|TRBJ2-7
CASSDPLAGGTYEQYF
TGTGCCAGCAGTGATCCGCTAGCGGGGGGGACCTACGAGCAGTACTTC
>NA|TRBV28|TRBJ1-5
CASSLREMGNQPQHF
TGTGCCAGCAGTTTAAGGGAAATGGGCAATCAGCCCCAGCATTTT
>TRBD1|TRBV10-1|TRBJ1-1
CASSETSGTAAFF
TGCGCCAGCAGTGAAACCTCCGGGACAGCAGCTTTCTTT
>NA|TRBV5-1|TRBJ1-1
CASSLSQGLGLNTEAFF
TGCGCCAGCAGCTTAAGTCAGGGTCTGGGGCTCAACACTGAAGCTTTCTTT
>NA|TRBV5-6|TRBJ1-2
CASSGTGYRYGYTF
TGTGCCAGCAGCGGAACAGGGTATCGCTATGGCTACACCTTC
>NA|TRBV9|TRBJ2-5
CASSNTGFGEQYF
TGTGCCAGCAGCAACACAGGTTTTGGGGAGCAGTACTTC
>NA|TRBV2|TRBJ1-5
CASSASMSQPQHF
TGTGCCAGCAGTGCTTCAATGAGTCAGCCCCAGCATTTT
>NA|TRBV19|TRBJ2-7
CASSAPGKHEQYF
TGTGCCAGTAGTGCCCCAGGGAAGCACGAGCAGTACTTC